This T cell receptor (beta chain) was sequenced in a study of siplizumab effects on memory and regulatory T cells. Assay used: immunoSEQ multiplex PCR; TCRdb lists only in-frame clones, some missing. The repertoire has about 120,000 clones, 90% to 95% of them found once; the top ten carry about 0.16%. From germline, CDR1 is SGDLS and CDR2 YYNGEE. CDR3 size: 14 residues. V was trimmed by 10 bases and J by 1 base, leaving 17 bases between them. The sequence was obtained from a human donor in good health. Specimen: non-Treg CD4+ T cells sorted from blood. The rearrangement joins TRBV9 to TRBJ1-1, with TRBD1 as a possible D gene (6 bases). In DNA, the CDR3 is TGTGCCCCCCTGGAGGGGGTTGAGAACACTGAAGCTTTCTTT. Encoded protein: CAPLEGVENTEAFF.